Listed here is a single TCR beta chain. Its antigen is as yet unknown. This sample is drawn from a study of cytomegalovirus exposure and HLA in healthy donors. Whole-study findings and limits: At a 0.05 false discovery rate, a later analysis found 15,000 to 20,000 TCR beta sequences to be associated with HLA alleles.

The CDR3 runs to 13 residues. The germline gives CDR1 PRHDT, CDR2 FYEKMQ (reference sequence). The trim removed 6 bases at V and 7 bases at J, leaving 3 bases unmatched. Primers: 60 Vbeta forward and 13 Jbeta reverse. The data were produced by immunoSEQ multiplex PCR, yet TCRdb's version contains in-frame clones alone and is incomplete. The sample contains over 120,000 clones, roughly 75% of which appear only once. Sequencing input: PBMCs. The clonotype originates from a female donor in good health and CMV-seronegative. The J gene is TRBJ1-3, the V gene TRBV13; 10 bases are shared with TRBD1. The CDR3 protein is CASRRDRGNTIYF. CDR3 coding DNA: TGTGCCAGCAGGAGGGACAGGGGTAACACCATATATTTT.